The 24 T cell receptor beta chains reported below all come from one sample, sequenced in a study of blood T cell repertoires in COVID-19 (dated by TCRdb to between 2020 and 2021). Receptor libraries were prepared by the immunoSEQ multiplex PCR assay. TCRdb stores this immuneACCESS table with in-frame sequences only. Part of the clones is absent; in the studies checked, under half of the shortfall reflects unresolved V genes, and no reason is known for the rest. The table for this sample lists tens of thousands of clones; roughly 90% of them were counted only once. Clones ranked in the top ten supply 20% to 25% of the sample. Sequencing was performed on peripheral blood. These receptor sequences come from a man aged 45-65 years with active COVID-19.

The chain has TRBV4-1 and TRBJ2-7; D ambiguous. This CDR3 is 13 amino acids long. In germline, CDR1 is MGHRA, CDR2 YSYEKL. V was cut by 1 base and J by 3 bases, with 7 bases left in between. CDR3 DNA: TGCGCCAGCAGCCAAGTAATGAGCTACGAGCAGTACTTC. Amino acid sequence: CASSQVMSYEQYF.

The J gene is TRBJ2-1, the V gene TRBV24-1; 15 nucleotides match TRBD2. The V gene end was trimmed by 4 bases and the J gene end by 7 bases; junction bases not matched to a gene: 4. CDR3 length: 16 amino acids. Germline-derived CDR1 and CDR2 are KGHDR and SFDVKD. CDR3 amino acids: CATSDPGTSGRNEQFF. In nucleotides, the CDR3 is TGTGCCACCAGTGACCCCGGGACTAGCGGGAGGAATGAGCAGTTCTTC.

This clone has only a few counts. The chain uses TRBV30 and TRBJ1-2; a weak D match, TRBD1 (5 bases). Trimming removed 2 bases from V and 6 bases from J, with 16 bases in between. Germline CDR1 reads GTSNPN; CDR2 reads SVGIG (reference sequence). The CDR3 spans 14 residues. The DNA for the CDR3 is TGTGCCTGGAGTACCGGGACTGGGGTAAATGGCTACACCTTC. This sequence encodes CAWSTGTGVNGYTF.

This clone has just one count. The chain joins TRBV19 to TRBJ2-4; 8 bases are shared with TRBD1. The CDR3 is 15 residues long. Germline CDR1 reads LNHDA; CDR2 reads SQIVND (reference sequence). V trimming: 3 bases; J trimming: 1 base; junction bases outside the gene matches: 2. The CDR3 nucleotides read TGTGCCAGTAGTATGGACAGGGCGGCCAAAAACATTCAGTACTTC. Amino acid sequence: CASSMDRAAKNIQYF.

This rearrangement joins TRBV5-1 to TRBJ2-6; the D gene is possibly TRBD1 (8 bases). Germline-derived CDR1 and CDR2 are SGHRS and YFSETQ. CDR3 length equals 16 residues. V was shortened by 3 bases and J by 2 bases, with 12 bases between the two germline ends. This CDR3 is CASSSTGGAGANVLTF. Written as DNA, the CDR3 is TGCGCCAGCAGCTCCACAGGGGGGGCTGGGGCCAACGTCCTGACTTTC.

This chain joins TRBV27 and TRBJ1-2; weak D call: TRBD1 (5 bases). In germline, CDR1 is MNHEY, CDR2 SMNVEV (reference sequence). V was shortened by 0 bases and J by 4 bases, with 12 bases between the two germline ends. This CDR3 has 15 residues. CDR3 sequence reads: CASSLSWTSPYGYTF. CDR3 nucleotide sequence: TGTGCCAGCAGTTTATCGTGGACATCCCCCTATGGCTACACCTTC.

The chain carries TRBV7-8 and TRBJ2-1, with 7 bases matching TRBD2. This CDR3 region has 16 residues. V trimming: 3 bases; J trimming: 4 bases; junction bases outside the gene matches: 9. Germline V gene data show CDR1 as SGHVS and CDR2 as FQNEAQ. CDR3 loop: CASSFYGTTDYNEQFF. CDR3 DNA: TGTGCCAGCAGCTTTTACGGGACTACAGATTACAATGAGCAGTTCTTC.

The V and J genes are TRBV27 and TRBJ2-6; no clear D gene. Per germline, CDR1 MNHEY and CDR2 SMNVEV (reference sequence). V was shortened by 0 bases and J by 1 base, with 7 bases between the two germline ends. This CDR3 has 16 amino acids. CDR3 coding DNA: TGTGCCAGCAGTTTATCGCAGGATTCTGGGGCCAACGTCCTGACTTTC. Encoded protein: CASSLSQDSGANVLTF.

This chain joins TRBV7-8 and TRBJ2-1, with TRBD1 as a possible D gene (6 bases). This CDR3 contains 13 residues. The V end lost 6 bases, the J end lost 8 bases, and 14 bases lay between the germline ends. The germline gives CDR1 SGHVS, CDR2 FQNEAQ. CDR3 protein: CASRPYRVDEQFF. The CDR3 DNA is TGTGCCAGCAGACCTTACAGGGTCGATGAGCAGTTCTTC.

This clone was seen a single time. CDR3 in DNA: TGTGCCAGCAGCTCGTTAGGGGCCTATGGCTACACCTTC. This encodes CASSSLGAYGYTF. The V gene is TRBV5-4, the J gene TRBJ1-2, with D perhaps matching TRBD1 (5 bases). Germline CDR1 reads SGHNT; CDR2 reads YYREEE (reference sequence). This CDR3 comprises 13 residues. The V gene lost 3 bases and the J gene lost 4 bases, with 10 bases spanning the gap. The full variable domain, in which reference TRBV5-4 and TRBJ1-2 provide the parts outside the CDR3, is ETGVTQSPTHLIKTRGQQVTLRCSSQSGHNTVSWYQQALGQGPQFIFQYYREEENGRGNFPPRFSGLQFPNYSSELNVNALELDDSALYLCASSSLGAYGYTFGSGTRLTVV.

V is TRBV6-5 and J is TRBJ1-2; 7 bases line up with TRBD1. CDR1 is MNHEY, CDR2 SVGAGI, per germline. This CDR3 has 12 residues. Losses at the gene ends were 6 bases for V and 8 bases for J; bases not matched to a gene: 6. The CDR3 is CASRGGGGGYTF. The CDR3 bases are TGTGCCAGCAGAGGGGGCGGCGGGGGCTACACCTTC.

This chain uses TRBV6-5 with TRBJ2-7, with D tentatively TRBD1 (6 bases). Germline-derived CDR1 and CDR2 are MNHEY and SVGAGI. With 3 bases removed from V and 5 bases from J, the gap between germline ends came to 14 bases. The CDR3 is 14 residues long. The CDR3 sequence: CASSYLPSGDEQYF. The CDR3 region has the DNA TGTGCCAGCAGTTATCTCCCCTCAGGGGACGAGCAGTACTTC.

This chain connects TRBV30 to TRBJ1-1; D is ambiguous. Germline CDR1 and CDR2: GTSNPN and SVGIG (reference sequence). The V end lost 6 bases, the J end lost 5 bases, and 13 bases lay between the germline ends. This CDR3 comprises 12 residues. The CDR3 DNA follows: TGTGCCTGCACAGTACGCTTGACTGAAGCTTTCTTT. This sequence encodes CACTVRLTEAFF.

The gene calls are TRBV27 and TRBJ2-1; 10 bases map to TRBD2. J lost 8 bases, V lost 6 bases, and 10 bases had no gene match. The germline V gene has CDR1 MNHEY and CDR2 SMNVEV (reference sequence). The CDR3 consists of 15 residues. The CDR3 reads CASSWAASGSHEQFF. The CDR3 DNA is TGTGCCAGCAGCTGGGCGGCTAGCGGGAGCCATGAGCAGTTCTTC.

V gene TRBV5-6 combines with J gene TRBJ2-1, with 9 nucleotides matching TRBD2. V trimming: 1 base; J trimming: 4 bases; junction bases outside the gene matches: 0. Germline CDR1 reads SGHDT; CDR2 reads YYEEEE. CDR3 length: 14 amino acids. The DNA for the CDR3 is TGTGCCAGCAGCTTGACTAGCGGGTACAATGAGCAGTTCTTC. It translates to CASSLTSGYNEQFF.

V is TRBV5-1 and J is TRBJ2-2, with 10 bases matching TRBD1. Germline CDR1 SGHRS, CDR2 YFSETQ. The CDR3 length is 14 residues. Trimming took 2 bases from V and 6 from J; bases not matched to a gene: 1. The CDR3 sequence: CASSLGTGAGELFF. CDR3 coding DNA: TGCGCCAGCAGCTTAGGGACAGGGGCCGGGGAGCTGTTTTTT.

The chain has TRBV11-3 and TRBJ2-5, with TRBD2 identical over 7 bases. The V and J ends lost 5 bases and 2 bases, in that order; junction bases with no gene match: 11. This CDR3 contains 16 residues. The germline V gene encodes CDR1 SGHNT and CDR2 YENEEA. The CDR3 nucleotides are TGTGCCAGCAGCCAGTGGACTAGTGGAAAACAAGAGACCCAGTACTTC. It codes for CASSQWTSGKQETQYF.

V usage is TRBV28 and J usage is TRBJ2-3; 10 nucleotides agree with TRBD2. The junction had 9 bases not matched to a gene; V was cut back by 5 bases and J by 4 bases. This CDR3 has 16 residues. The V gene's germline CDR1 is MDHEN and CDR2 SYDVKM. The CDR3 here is CASSKLAGGISDTQYF. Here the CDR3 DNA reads TGTGCCAGCAGTAAATTAGCGGGAGGAATCTCAGATACGCAGTATTTT.

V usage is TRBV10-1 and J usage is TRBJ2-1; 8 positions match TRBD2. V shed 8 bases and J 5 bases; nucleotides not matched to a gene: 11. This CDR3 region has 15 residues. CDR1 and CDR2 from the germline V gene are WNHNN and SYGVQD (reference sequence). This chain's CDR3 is CASSWGLVNDNEQFF. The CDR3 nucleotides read TGCGCCAGCTCTTGGGGACTAGTAAATGACAATGAGCAGTTCTTC.

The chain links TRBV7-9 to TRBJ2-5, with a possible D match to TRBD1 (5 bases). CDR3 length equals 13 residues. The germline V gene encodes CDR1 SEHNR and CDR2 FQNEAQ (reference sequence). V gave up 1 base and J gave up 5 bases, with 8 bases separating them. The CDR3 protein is CASSLGGRETQYF. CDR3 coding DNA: TGTGCCAGCAGCTTAGGGGGCCGGGAGACCCAGTACTTC.

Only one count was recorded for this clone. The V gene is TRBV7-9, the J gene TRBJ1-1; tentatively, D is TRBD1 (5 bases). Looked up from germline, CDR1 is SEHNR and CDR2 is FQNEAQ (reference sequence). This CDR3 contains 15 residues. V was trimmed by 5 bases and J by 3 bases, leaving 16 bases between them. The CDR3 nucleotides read TGTGCCAGCAGCCGGCGGTCCGGGGGGGACACTGAAGCTTTCTTT. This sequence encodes CASSRRSGGDTEAFF. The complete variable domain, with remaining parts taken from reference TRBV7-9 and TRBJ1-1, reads DTGVSQNPRHKITKRGQNVTFRCDPISEHNRLYWYRQTLGQGPEFLTYFQNEAQLEKSRLLSDRFSAERPKGSFSTLEIQRTEQGDSAMYLCASSRRSGGDTEAFFGQGTRLTVV.

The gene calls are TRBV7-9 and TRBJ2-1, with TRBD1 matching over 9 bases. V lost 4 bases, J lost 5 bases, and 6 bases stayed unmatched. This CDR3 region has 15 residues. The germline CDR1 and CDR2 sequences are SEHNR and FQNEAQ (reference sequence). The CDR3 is CASSYPGQGHNEQFF. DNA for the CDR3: TGTGCCAGCAGCTACCCGGGACAGGGCCACAATGAGCAGTTCTTC.

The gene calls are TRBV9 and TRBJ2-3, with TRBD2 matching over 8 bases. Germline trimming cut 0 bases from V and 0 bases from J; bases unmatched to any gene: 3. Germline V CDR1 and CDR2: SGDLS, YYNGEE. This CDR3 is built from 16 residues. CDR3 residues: CASSVGSGASTDTQYF. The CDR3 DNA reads TGTGCCAGCAGCGTAGGTAGCGGGGCTAGCACAGATACGCAGTATTTT.

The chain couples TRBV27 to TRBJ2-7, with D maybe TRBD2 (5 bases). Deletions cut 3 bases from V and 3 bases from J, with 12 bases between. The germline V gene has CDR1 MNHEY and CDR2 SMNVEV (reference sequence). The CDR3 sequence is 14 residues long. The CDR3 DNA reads TGTGCCAGCAGTTTGCGGGCGAGTTACTACGAGCAGTACTTC. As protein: CASSLRASYYEQYF.